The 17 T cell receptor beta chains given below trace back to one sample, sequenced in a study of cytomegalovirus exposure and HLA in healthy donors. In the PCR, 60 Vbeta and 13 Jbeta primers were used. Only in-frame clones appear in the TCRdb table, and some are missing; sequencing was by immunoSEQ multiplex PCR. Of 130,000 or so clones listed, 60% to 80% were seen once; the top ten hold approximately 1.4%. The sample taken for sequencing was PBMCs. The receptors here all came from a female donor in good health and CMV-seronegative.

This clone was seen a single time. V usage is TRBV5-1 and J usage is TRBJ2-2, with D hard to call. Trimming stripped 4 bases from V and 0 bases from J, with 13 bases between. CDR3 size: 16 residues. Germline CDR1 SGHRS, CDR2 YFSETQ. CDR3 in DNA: TGCGCCAGCAGCACAGATGACCGGCCGAACACCGGGGAGCTGTTTTTT. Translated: CASSTDDRPNTGELFF.

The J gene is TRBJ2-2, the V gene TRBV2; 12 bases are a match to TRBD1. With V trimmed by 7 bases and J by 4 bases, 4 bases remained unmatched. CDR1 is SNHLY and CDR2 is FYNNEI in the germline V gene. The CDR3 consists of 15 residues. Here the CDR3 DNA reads TGTGCCAGCATCCCGGGACAGGGGGCCACCGGGGAGCTGTTTTTT. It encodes CASIPGQGATGELFF.

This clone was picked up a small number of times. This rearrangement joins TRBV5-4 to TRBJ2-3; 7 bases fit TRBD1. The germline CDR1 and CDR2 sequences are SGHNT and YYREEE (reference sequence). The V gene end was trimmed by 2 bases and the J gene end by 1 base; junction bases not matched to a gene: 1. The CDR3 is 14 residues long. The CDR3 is CASSLDRGTDTQYF. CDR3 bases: TGTGCCAGCAGCTTAGACAGGGGCACAGATACGCAGTATTTT.

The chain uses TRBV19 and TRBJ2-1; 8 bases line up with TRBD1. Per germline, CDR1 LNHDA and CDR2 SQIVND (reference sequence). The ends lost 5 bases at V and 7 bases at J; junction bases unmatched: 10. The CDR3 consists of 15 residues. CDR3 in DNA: TGTGCCAGTAGTCCACTGACAGGGGCATCGAATGAGCAGTTCTTC. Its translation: CASSPLTGASNEQFF. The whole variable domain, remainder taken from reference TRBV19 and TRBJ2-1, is DGGITQSPKYLFRKEGQNVTLSCEQNLNHDAMYWYRQDPGQGLRLIYYSQIVNDFQKGDIAEGYSVSREKKESFPLTVTSAQKNPTAFYLCASSPLTGASNEQFFGPGTRLTVL.

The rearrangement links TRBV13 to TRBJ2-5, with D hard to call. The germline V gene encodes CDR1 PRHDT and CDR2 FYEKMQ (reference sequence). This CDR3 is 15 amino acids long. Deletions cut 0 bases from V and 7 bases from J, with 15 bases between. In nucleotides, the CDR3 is TGTGCCAGCAGCTTAGGGTTTAGTGGCCAGGCGACCCAGTACTTC. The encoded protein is CASSLGFSGQATQYF.

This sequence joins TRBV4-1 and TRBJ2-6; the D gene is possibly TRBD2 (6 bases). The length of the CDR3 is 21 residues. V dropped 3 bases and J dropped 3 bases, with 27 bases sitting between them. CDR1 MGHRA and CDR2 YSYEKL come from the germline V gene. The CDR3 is CASSHAPSRGGKGGGANVLTF. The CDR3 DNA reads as TGCGCCAGCAGCCATGCCCCCTCGCGGGGAGGAAAAGGAGGTGGGGCCAACGTCCTGACTTTC.

Written as DNA, the CDR3 is TGTGCCAGCAATTTCTCCCCCTACGAGCAGTACTTC. It specifies CASNFSPYEQYF. The J gene is TRBJ2-7, the V gene TRBV28; D is uncertain. The CDR3 runs 12 residues. Germline V gene sequence: CDR1 MDHEN, CDR2 SYDVKM. V gave up 7 bases and J gave up 2 bases, with 9 bases separating them.

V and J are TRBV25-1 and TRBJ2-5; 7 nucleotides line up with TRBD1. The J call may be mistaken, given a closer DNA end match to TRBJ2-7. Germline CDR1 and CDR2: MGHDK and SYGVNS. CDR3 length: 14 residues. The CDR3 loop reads CASSGGGRTYEQYF. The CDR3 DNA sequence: TGTGCCAGCAGTGGAGGGGGCAGAACCTACGAGCAGTACTTC.

CDR3 sequence (DNA): TGTGCCAGCAGCCATCAGGGGGTCGGAGAGACCCAGTACTTC. Translation gives CASSHQGVGETQYF. J is TRBJ2-5 and V is TRBV7-3; 7 nucleotides agree with TRBD1. The germline V gene has CDR1 SGHTA and CDR2 FQGTGA. CDR3 length: 14 amino acids. J lost 4 bases, V lost 5 bases, and 7 bases had no gene match.

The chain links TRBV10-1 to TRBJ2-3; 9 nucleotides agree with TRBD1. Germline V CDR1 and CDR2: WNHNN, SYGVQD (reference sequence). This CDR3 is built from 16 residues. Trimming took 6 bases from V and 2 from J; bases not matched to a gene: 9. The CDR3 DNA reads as TGCGCCAGCAGCCCACTACAGGGGGCAGACACAGATACGCAGTATTTT. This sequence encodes CASSPLQGADTDTQYF.

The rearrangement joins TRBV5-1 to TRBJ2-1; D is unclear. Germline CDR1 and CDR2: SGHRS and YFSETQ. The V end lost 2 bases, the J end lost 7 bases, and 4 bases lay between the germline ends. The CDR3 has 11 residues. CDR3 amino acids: CASSFQNEQFF. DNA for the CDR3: TGCGCCAGCAGCTTCCAAAATGAGCAGTTCTTC.

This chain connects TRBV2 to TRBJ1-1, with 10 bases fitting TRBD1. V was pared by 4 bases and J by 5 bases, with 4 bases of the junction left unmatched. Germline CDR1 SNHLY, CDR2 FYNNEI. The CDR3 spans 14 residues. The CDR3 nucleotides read TGTGCCAGCAGTGGGACAGGGGGAGTTACTGAAGCTTTCTTT. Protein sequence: CASSGTGGVTEAFF.

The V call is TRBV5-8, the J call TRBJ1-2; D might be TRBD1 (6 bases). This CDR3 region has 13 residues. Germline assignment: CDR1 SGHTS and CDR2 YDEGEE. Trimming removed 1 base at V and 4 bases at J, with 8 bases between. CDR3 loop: CASSLSGVYGYTF. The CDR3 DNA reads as TGTGCCAGCAGCTTGTCAGGGGTCTATGGCTACACCTTC.

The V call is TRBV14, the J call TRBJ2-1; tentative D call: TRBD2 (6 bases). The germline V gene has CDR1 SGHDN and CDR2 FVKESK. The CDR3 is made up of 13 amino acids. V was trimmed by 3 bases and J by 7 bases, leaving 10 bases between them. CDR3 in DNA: TGTGCCAGCAGCCAGGATCGGGGGAATGAGCAGTTCTTC. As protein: CASSQDRGNEQFF. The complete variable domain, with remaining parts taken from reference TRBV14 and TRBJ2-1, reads EAGVTQFPSHSVIEKGQTVTLRCDPISGHDNLYWYRRVMGKEIKFLLHFVKESKQDESGMPNNRFLAERTGGTYSTLKVQPAELEDSGVYFCASSQDRGNEQFFGPGTRLTVL.

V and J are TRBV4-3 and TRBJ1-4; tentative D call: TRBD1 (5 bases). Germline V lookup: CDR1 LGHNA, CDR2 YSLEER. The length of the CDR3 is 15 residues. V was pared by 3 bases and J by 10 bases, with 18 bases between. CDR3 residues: CASSHLQAGLGKLFF. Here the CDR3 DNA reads TGCGCCAGCAGCCACCTACAGGCCGGGCTGGGAAAACTGTTTTTT.

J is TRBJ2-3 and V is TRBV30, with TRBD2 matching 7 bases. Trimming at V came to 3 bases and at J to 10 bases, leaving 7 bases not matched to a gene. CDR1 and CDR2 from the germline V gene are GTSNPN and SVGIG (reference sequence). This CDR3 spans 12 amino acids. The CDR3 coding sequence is TGTGCCTGGAGCGGACTAGGGTCGGCGCAGTATTTT. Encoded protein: CAWSGLGSAQYF.

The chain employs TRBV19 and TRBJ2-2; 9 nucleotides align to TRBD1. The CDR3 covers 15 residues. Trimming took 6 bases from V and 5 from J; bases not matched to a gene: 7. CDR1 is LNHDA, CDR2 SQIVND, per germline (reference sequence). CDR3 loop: CASRPRDRVTGELFF. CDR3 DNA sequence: TGTGCCAGTAGACCCCGGGACAGGGTAACCGGGGAGCTGTTTTTT.